The sequence of this TCR beta chain was determined in a study of cytomegalovirus exposure and HLA in healthy donors (dated by TCRdb to the late 2010s). Concerning the study at large: An earlier analysis of several hundred of the donors reported approximately 300 Gb of sequence data and 117 million unique TCR beta sequences obtained from around 170 million T cells. Donor age, sex, ethnicity and CMV serostatus were compiled together with the repertoire data. Around 320 gigabases of sequencing data and 70 million to 100 million unique TCR sequences were included in an early release covering over 600 HLA-typed donors. The study was designed to test whether signatures of past pathogen exposure could be identified by cataloging public T cell receptors. Every discovery cohort repertoire had been produced on one sequencing platform. Across roughly 420 genotyped donors of the cohort, an average of about 250,000 unique TCR beta nucleotide sequences per donor were sequenced, and around 20% of those sequences were non-productive. Of the approximately 400 genotyped donors, around 81% fell in the genetic ancestry cluster associated with self-reported Caucasian donors. In a later genetic analysis, genome-wide SNP genotypes for about three fifths of the 666 donors were used, and that subset was treated as a discovery cohort. The number of typed donors differed by locus: roughly 620-640 for A, B, C, DRB1 and DQB1; some 540 for DQA1; fewer than 610 for DPA1; and 400 to 480 for DPB1. The later analysis used no new phenotypic data to find candidate immune exposures, relying instead on TCR beta sequences and their occurrence across donors. The T cell repertoires of 670 or so subjects were profiled by immunosequencing and related to cytomegalovirus serostatus. In an earlier analysis of about 590 of the donors, high-throughput TCR beta sequencing was used to judge whether each TCR beta V gene segment behaved as functional or pseudogenic. In a later analysis, previously published TCR beta repertoires from more than 500 donors were re-analyzed and high-resolution HLA genotyping was added so that TCR occurrence patterns could be studied. Roughly 5 DR-DQ haplotypes were handled as single units for association and clustering because linkage in the cohort was strong. The study combined high-throughput TCR immunosequencing, statistical association of individual TCRs with disease status, and machine learning to predict cytomegalovirus infection status. In addition to the first cohort of around 670 subjects, a separate validation cohort of 120 different subjects was used. HLA typing included class I and class II loci at four-digit resolution. The investigation overall reported the following: In a later analysis, most CMV-associated TCR beta chains were found to appear HLA-restricted, with HLA associations seemingly driven largely by CMV exposure. The earlier analysis of a few hundred of the donors excluded roughly 16 rarely observed V segments, including chromosome 9 orphons, because counts were too low. Roughly uniform sequencing depth across donors was assumed in presence/absence analyses, although this assumption may not hold. CMV serostatus was the only immune exposure information available for the cohort. An association between a missense DCLRE1C variant and V-gene and J-gene trimming of TCR beta chains was found in a later genetic analysis and replicated in an independent cohort. A later analysis found that TCR association rates varied across HLA loci, with DRB1 alleles showing the most associated TCRs and HLA-C alleles the fewest. In a later analysis, HLA-associated TCR beta chains showed more clonal expansion and lower generation probabilities than non-associated chains that were equally common. In both the original and validation cohorts, the classifier was reported to diagnose cytomegalovirus status with high specificity and sensitivity. In this cohort, only TCR beta chains were sequenced, and detectable features were limited by the absence of alpha or paired-chain data. Compared with the approximately 720-donor mean, donors in an Asian-associated ancestry cluster had fewer N-insertions in productive TCRs, according to a later genetic analysis. At a false discovery rate of 0.05, a later analysis linked some 18,000 TCR beta sequences to specific HLA alleles. Several of the top co-occurrence clusters appeared to be linked to parvovirus B19, influenza, CMV and Epstein-Barr virus, according to a later analysis. In an earlier analysis of about 600 of the donors, most TCR beta V segments appeared in productive rearrangements about 90% or about 30% of the time, broadly matching IMGT annotations. The study listed 150 to 200 TCR beta chains as associated with cytomegalovirus. According to the authors, the approach could potentially be generalized to other disease states and immunological phenotypes. When HLA alleles, especially DR and DQ, strongly co-occurred, TCR associations were difficult to assign to individual alleles. Most TCR sequences were observed very rarely across donors, whereas some public TCRs were present in many individuals. Because the 87-base-pair reads could not distinguish some IMGT-functional V segments, including TRBV6-2 and TRBV6-3, those segments were excluded. A group of highly shared sequence variants was considered likely to be a technical artifact of the sequencing pipeline. HLA typing was unavailable for some donors at each locus, so association tests used only the typed subset. A further reported finding was that TCR beta sequences accurately predicted the HLA-A and HLA-B alleles for most subjects in the first cohort. In vitro tests confirmed that a few of the cytomegalovirus-associated TCR beta chains recognize cytomegalovirus antigens. Correlated functional status among segregating V segments might be attributable to linkage disequilibrium, but an unknown experimental factor could not be ruled out.

The cohort comprised more than 550 healthy bone marrow donors. All cohort members were sampled while nominally healthy, although unrecorded immune exposures were likely present. The donor was CMV seronegative and belonged to the group of approximately 320 seronegative cohort members. Every donor gave a peripheral blood sample, and the peripheral blood mononuclear cells from that sample were used for TCR beta sequencing. Genomic DNA was extracted from the blood cell samples with the Qiagen DNeasy Blood Extraction Kit. Library method: the immunoSEQ multiplex PCR assay. The multiplex PCR relied on a mix of 60 forward primers for TCR Vbeta segments and 13 reverse primers for TCR Jbeta segments. Amplification of the CDR3 region of rearranged TCR beta genes was performed with a multiplex PCR assay on genomic DNA. The Illumina HiSeq System was used to sequence the amplified TCR beta libraries as 87-base-pair reads. For the original study's pipeline: Across the 666 repertoires, a later analysis counted tens of millions of unique TCR beta chains, approximately 10 million of which were shared by at least two donors. Raw reads were error-corrected and collapsed into unique sequences by a nearest-neighbor algorithm in which closely related sequences were merged to remove PCR and sequencing errors. V, D and J gene segments were assigned by aligning CDR3 sequences to IMGT reference sequences. Each retained sequence needed at least a six-nucleotide match to both a V gene segment and a J gene segment. Rearrangements were classified as productive when the CDR3 lacked stop codons and remained in frame with V and J, and all other rearrangements were classified as non-productive. Following IMGT convention, CDR3 was defined as the stretch from the second conserved V-encoded cysteine to the conserved J-encoded phenylalanine. The earlier analysis of 587 of the donors excluded any sequence lacking an unambiguous match to a single V gene segment. An earlier analysis of 587 of the donors called V segments functional above 56.7% productive rearrangements and segregating when the between-donor standard deviation exceeded 5%. A statistical classification framework was developed to diagnose cytomegalovirus status using the catalog of TCR beta chain sequences. A later analysis assigned V and J genes by comparing TCR nucleotide sequences with IMGT/GENE-DB human TR gene sequences. In a later analysis, CDR3 sequences and most-parsimonious VDJ recombination scenarios were assigned using the TCRdist pipeline. In a later analysis, every TCR beta chain was defined by the combination of its CDR3 amino acid sequence and its V-gene family, and reads without a unique V-gene family were dropped. A later analysis removed over 500 highly shared, low-generation-probability nucleotide sequences to deal with suspected cross-contamination and a sequencing artifact. In a later analysis, a clonal expansion index was calculated for each public chain from normalized within-repertoire ranks of inferred template counts. In a later analysis, generation probabilities were computed using a VDJ recombination model fitted to out-of-frame rearrangements, and the results were checked against IGoR. In a later analysis, hypergeometric tests were used to score TCR-TCR, TCR-HLA and TCR-CMV co-occurrence, with a repertoire-size bias correction applied to TCR pairs. In a later analysis, false discovery rates were estimated by permuting HLA or CMV assignments 20 times. In a later analysis, co-occurring TCRs were grouped using DBSCAN, and TCRdist sequence similarity was added for clustering within HLA-allele-positive subsets. Repertoires with fewer than 30,000 or more than 120,000 public chains were left out of co-occurrence clustering, as were a handful of repertoires with anomalous nucleotide sharing. TCRdb carries this immuneACCESS record with in-frame sequences only. Its versions omit some clonotypes, under half of them owing to an unresolved V gene in the studies checked, with the rest unexplained. Clone size and the V and J calls come from that table; the DNA yielded D and trimming. The sample table holds 75,000 to 90,000 clones, of which nearly 80% were seen once. Almost 4.5% of the sample goes to the ten largest clones.

Here V drops 4 bases and J drops 1 base, and the junction holds 5 bases not matched to any gene. The CDR3 runs 16 residues from the cysteine to the phenylalanine. This entry keeps only the CDR3 DNA: 48 bases, framed from base 1. According to the germline V gene, CDR1 reads SGHRS and CDR2 reads YFSETQ. Turning to this clone: Its target antigen remains unknown. Within one base of it there is no much larger clone, and no base qualities were kept.

Material for sequencing was PBMCs. The TCR was taken from a man aged 40-50 years in good health and CMV-seronegative. This receptor chain uses TRBV5-1 and TRBJ2-5; 12 middle bases align to TRBD2. In nucleotides, the sequence is TGCGCCAGCAGCCTGACTAGCGGGAGCCTCCAAGAGACCCAGTACTTC. This translates into CASSLTSGSLQETQYF.